This TCR beta chain stems from a study of CD8 T cells in Susac syndrome. This clonotype showed up just once. Both CD4+ and CD8+ T cells were negatively isolated, and TEMRA cells underwent FACS enrichment. The authors reverse transcribed 0.5 to 1 ug RNA with random hexamers. An immunoSEQ multiplex PCR amplified TCR beta CDR3 over 54 Vbeta and 13 Jbeta. TCRdb independently ran MiXCR on the immunoSEQ multiplex PCR reads; one entry per CDR3 protein. The sample lists about 110,000 distinct CDR3 sequences; 96% were seen once. CDR1 SGDLS and CDR2 YYNGEE come from the germline V gene. The CDR3 length is 13 residues. V lost 4 bases to trimming and J lost 7 bases, with 9 bases between them.

The rearrangement links TRBV9 to TRBJ1-6; tentative D call: TRBD1 (6 bases). The source material was CD4+ T cells from PBMCs. The clonotype originates from a human donor in good health. CDR3 amino acids: CASSTTGNSPLHF. The CDR3 DNA is TGTGCCAGCAGCACTACAGGGAATTCACCCCTCCACTTT.